These 8 T cell receptor beta chains share one sample of origin, sequenced in a study of somatic mutations in cytotoxic T cells in rheumatoid arthritis. The protocol was immunoSEQ multiplex PCR, while the TCRdb copy is restricted to in-frame clones and leaves out a portion. Here the sample spans roughly 6,800 clones, approximately 55% being singletons. Input material: CD8+ T cells sorted from blood. Receptor source: a woman aged 35 to 49 in good health.

The CDR3 is CASSYQDRGNTGELFF. The CDR3 nucleotides read TGTGCCAGCAGTTACCAGGACAGGGGGAACACCGGGGAGCTGTTTTTT. The V gene is TRBV6-5, the J gene TRBJ2-2; 9 bases match TRBD1. V lost 2 bases, J lost 1 base, and 2 bases stayed unmatched. Germline V gene data show CDR1 as MNHEY and CDR2 as SVGAGI. The CDR3 has 16 amino acids.

This clone was recorded a few times. This chain links TRBV23-1 with TRBJ1-2, with D hard to call. TRBV23-1 counts as an open reading frame of uncertain function. V shed 4 bases and J shed 8 bases, with 11 bases lying between them. This CDR3 region has 12 residues. The CDR3 bases are TGCGCCAGCAGTCCTGATTTTTACGGCTACACCTTC. It translates to CASSPDFYGYTF.

J is TRBJ2-7 and V is TRBV28; D call uncertain. V was pared by 3 bases and J by 2 bases, with 8 bases between. The V gene's germline CDR1 is MDHEN and CDR2 SYDVKM. The CDR3 is 13 residues long. The CDR3 protein is CASSFLETYEQYF. CDR3 sequence (DNA): TGTGCCAGCAGTTTCCTCGAAACCTACGAGCAGTACTTC.

J is TRBJ1-1 and V is TRBV6-5; no reliable D call. Deletions cut 0 bases from V and 6 bases from J, with 11 bases between. The CDR3 sequence is 14 residues long. The germline CDR1 and CDR2 sequences are MNHEY and SVGAGI. CDR3 DNA: TGTGCCAGCAGTTACTCATTTTCGGGCGCTGAAGCTTTCTTT. It specifies CASSYSFSGAEAFF.

A single count supports this clone. The gene calls are TRBV9 and TRBJ2-3, with no clear D. CDR1 SGDLS and CDR2 YYNGEE come from the germline V gene. The length of the CDR3 is 15 residues. The V end was cut by 3 bases, the J end by 3 bases, with 14 bases between. The CDR3 sequence: CASSDRRVSTDTQYF. CDR3 coding DNA: TGTGCCAGCAGCGATCGTCGGGTTAGTACAGATACGCAGTATTTT.

The V call is TRBV30, the J call TRBJ2-1, with 7 bases matching TRBD1. Germline V lookup: CDR1 GTSNPN, CDR2 SVGIG (reference sequence). V shed 0 bases, J shed 7 bases, and the junction held 6 bases outside the gene matches. The CDR3 has 14 amino acids. The CDR3 DNA reads TGTGCCTGGAGTGTGTACAGGGGCTGGAATGAGCAGTTCTTC. Its protein is CAWSVYRGWNEQFF.

The chain couples TRBV28 to TRBJ2-5; perhaps TRBD1 as D (5 bases). V was cut by 4 bases and J by 2 bases, with 17 bases left in between. CDR1 is MDHEN, CDR2 SYDVKM, per germline. CDR3 length equals 16 residues. The CDR3 spells CASSSSGMRWQETQYF. Here the CDR3 DNA reads TGTGCCAGCAGTTCTTCAGGGATGAGGTGGCAAGAGACCCAGTACTTC.

V usage is TRBV11-3 and J usage is TRBJ1-4; no definite D call. Germline lookup yields CDR1 SGHNT and CDR2 YENEEA. The CDR3 length is 15 residues. Trimming removed 0 bases at V and 8 bases at J, with 13 bases between. CDR3 in amino acids: CASSLEIMGAEKLFF. CDR3 coding DNA: TGTGCCAGCAGCTTAGAAATAATGGGAGCCGAAAAACTGTTTTTT. The full variable domain, in which reference TRBV11-3 and TRBJ1-4 provide the parts outside the CDR3, is EAGVVQSPRYKIIEKKQPVAFWCNPISGHNTLYWYLQNLGQGPELLIRYENEEAVDDSQLPKDRFSAERLKGVDSTLKIQPAELGDSAVYLCASSLEIMGAEKLFFGSGTQLSVL.